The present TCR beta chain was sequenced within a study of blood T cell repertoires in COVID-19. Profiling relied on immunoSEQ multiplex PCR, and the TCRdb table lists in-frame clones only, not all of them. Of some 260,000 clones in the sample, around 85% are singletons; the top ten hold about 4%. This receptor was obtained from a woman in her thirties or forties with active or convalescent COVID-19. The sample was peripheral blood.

As DNA, the CDR3 is TGTGCCAGCAGTCGTAACAGGGGGCTCCGGAGGACTGAAGCTTTCTTT. Amino acids: CASSRNRGLRRTEAFF. The chain is built from TRBV6-2 or TRBV6-3 and TRBJ1-1; 9 positions match TRBD1. Germline loops: CDR1 MNHEY, CDR2 SVGEGT. CDR3 length: 16 amino acids. The V and J ends lost 5 bases and 5 bases, in that order; junction bases with no gene match: 12.